These 3 T cell receptor beta chains came from one sample sequenced in a study of T cell responses to AZD1222 COVID-19 vaccine. The assay was immunoSEQ multiplex PCR, and TCRdb's table has in-frame clones only and misses some. The table includes almost 95,000 clones, 85% detected once. Sequencing used peripheral blood, obtained 28 days after the second AZD1222 dose. The source is an adult who received the AZD1222 COVID-19 vaccine.

The chain couples TRBV13 to TRBJ1-1, with D unclear. Germline V gene sequence: CDR1 PRHDT, CDR2 FYEKMQ (reference sequence). V dropped 0 bases and J dropped 1 base, with 3 bases sitting between them. The CDR3 totals 13 residues. The CDR3 loop is CASSLGPNTEAFF. The CDR3 bases are TGTGCCAGCAGCTTAGGCCCGAACACTGAAGCTTTCTTT.

The V call is TRBV30, the J call TRBJ2-2, with a tentative D call TRBD2 (6 bases). Per the germline V gene, CDR1 is GTSNPN and CDR2 is SVGIG (reference sequence). Trimming left V 1 base short and J 7 bases short, with 16 bases between. CDR3 length: 15 residues. CDR3 sequence: CAWSDRRLVVGELFF. CDR3 coding DNA: TGTGCCTGGAGTGACAGGAGACTAGTCGTCGGGGAGCTGTTTTTT.

The chain joins TRBV27 to TRBJ2-7; 9 bases fit TRBD2. Trimming at V came to 5 bases and at J to 3 bases, leaving 11 bases not matched to a gene. CDR3 length: 16 residues. Germline values: CDR1 MNHEY, CDR2 SMNVEV (reference sequence). The chain's CDR3 is CASSPGGSSGNYEQYF. CDR3 in DNA: TGTGCCAGCAGTCCAGGGGGGTCTAGCGGGAACTACGAGCAGTACTTC.